Below are 15 T cell receptor beta chains sequenced from a single sample in a study of beta chain features in type 1 diabetes. These receptors lack a known antigen. Whole-study results and caveats: Type 1 diabetes patients showed a moderate but significant shortening of TCRB CDR3s in all four CD4+ subsets.

Of the isolated RNA, all was reverse transcribed, and so the sequenced material was expressed TCRB transcripts. Libraries were prepared by immunoSEQ multiplex PCR; TCRdb keeps only in-frame clonotypes and omits some of them. Seen here are approximately 16,000 clones, approximately 70% observed once, and the top ten hold 0.79%. What was sequenced was stem cell memory CD4+ T cells from blood. The receptors originated from a man in his thirties or forties with type 1 diabetes.

This clone was seen a few times. The V and J genes are TRBV4-2 and TRBJ2-2, with 8 bases fitting TRBD2. CDR1 and CDR2 (germline): LGHNA, YNFKEQ. This CDR3 is 15 amino acids long. The V segment lost 5 bases and the J segment 3 bases; nucleotides outside the gene matches: 5. The CDR3 sequence: CASSVSRGDTGELFF. The DNA for the CDR3 is TGTGCCAGCAGCGTCTCGCGGGGGGACACCGGGGAGCTGTTTTTT.

This clone was observed a handful of times. The chain recombines TRBV6-4 with TRBJ2-1, with 7 bases aligning to TRBD2. CDR1 and CDR2 (germline): MRHNA, SNTAGT. This CDR3 comprises 14 residues. After removal of 2 bases from V and 2 bases from J, the junction contained 0 bases not matched to a gene. As DNA, the CDR3 is TGTGCCAGCAGTGACGGGGGGGCCTACAATGAGCAGTTCTTC. Translating it yields CASSDGGAYNEQFF.

J is TRBJ2-1 and V is TRBV5-4; tentative D call: TRBD2 (5 bases). Germline CDR1 is SGHNT and CDR2 is YYREEE (reference sequence). The CDR3 totals 17 residues. Trimming left V 1 base short and J 0 bases short, with 14 bases between. The CDR3 nucleotides are TGTGCCAGCAGCTTGCCCCATCTGGGGAGCTCCTACAATGAGCAGTTCTTC. Translating gives CASSLPHLGSSYNEQFF.

The chain is built from TRBV4-1 and TRBJ2-5; 7 bases line up with TRBD1. The CDR3 length is 14 residues. The germline gives CDR1 MGHRA, CDR2 YSYEKL. J was trimmed by 7 bases and V by 7 bases; bases with no gene match: 12. CDR3 in amino acids: CASTYTGTEGTQYF. CDR3 DNA: TGCGCCAGCACCTATACCGGGACAGAAGGGACCCAGTACTTC.

CDR3 residues: CASSPLQGSSSTDTQYF. The CDR3 nucleotides are TGCGCCAGCAGCCCACTACAGGGTTCCTCTAGCACAGATACGCAGTATTTT. V gene TRBV4-3 combines with J gene TRBJ2-3, with a tentative D call TRBD1 (6 bases). V was clipped by 4 bases and J by 0 bases, with 17 bases between them. This CDR3 contains 17 residues. Germline CDR1 LGHNA, CDR2 YSLEER.

The rearrangement uses TRBV6-1 and TRBJ1-2, with 7 bases aligning to TRBD1. The germline CDR1 and CDR2 sequences are MNHNS and SASEGT. Trimming cost V 1 base and J 4 bases; bases outside gene matches: 3. This CDR3 comprises 14 residues. CDR3 sequence (DNA): TGTGCCAGCAGTGAAGGGACAGGCCTCTATGGCTACACCTTC. Its protein is CASSEGTGLYGYTF.

V usage is TRBV7-6 and J usage is TRBJ2-1; 8 bases fit TRBD2. J lost 6 bases, V lost 3 bases, and 16 bases had no gene match. This CDR3 has 18 residues. Germline V gene data show CDR1 as SGHVS and CDR2 as FNYEAQ. The CDR3: CASSLGIDGGAPSNEQFF. The CDR3 DNA follows: TGTGCCAGCAGCTTGGGGATTGACGGGGGGGCTCCCTCCAATGAGCAGTTCTTC.

This chain joins TRBV11-2 and TRBJ2-2; D perhaps matches TRBD2 (5 bases). V gave up 1 base and J gave up 5 bases, with 8 bases separating them. Looked up from germline, CDR1 is SGHAT and CDR2 is FQNNGV. The CDR3 loop spans 14 amino acids. CDR3 nucleotide sequence: TGTGCCAGCAGCTTAGTAGGAGGAACCGGGGAGCTGTTTTTT. Amino acid sequence: CASSLVGGTGELFF. Looking up the rest from reference TRBV11-2 and TRBJ2-2 gives the full variable domain: EAGVAQSPRYKIIEKRQSVAFWCNPISGHATLYWYQQILGQGPKLLIQFQNNGVVDDSQLPKDRFSAERLKGVDSTLKIQPAKLEDSAVYLCASSLVGGTGELFFGEGSRLTVL.

In its sample, this clone was seen a few times. The chain recombines TRBV4-2 with TRBJ1-3; TRBD1 agrees at 9 bases. The CDR3 spans 20 residues. The germline gives CDR1 LGHNA, CDR2 YNFKEQ. V was clipped by 2 bases and J by 0 bases; unmatched bases: 14. For the CDR3, the DNA is TGTGCCAGCAGCCAACTCCCACCTGGGACAGGGAGTTTCTCTGGAAACACCATATATTTT. This encodes CASSQLPPGTGSFSGNTIYF.

CDR3 amino acids: CASRDRVSTDTQYF. The CDR3 nucleotides read TGTGCCAGCCGGGACAGGGTGTCCACAGATACGCAGTATTTT. The rearrangement links TRBV2 to TRBJ2-3, with TRBD1 matching over 9 bases. This CDR3 is 14 amino acids long. Germline CDR1 SNHLY, CDR2 FYNNEI. With 8 bases clipped from V and 2 bases from J, the junction kept 5 bases outside the gene matches.

The chain has TRBV11-2 and TRBJ1-2; TRBD1 matches 9 bases. CDR1 is SGHAT and CDR2 is FQNNGV in the germline V gene. This CDR3 comprises 14 residues. V shed 5 bases, J shed 2 bases, and the junction held 3 bases outside the gene matches. This chain's CDR3 is CASSPGQGNYGYTF. The CDR3 bases are TGTGCCAGCAGCCCCGGACAGGGGAACTATGGCTACACCTTC.

The rearrangement uses TRBV5-4 and TRBJ1-2; perhaps TRBD1 as D (6 bases). Germline V lookup: CDR1 SGHNT, CDR2 YYREEE (reference sequence). The CDR3 is made up of 14 amino acids. V lost 1 base and J lost 4, with 11 bases in between. The CDR3 sequence: CASSLMAGAYGYTF. The CDR3 DNA sequence: TGTGCCAGCAGCTTGATGGCAGGGGCCTATGGCTACACCTTC.

The chain employs TRBV6-5 and TRBJ1-4; D is perhaps TRBD1 (5 bases). The length of the CDR3 is 15 residues. The germline V and J ends were trimmed by 5 bases and 8 bases, with 18 bases remaining between them. Germline V gene sequence: CDR1 MNHEY, CDR2 SVGAGI. In DNA, the CDR3 is TGTGCCAGCAGTCTAAGGGGCGGTCGGTACGAAAAACTGTTTTTT. Its translation: CASSLRGGRYEKLFF.

This clone was detected a few times. The chain couples TRBV19 to TRBJ1-5, with D possibly being TRBD1 (5 bases). This CDR3 is built from 13 residues. CDR1 and CDR2 (germline): LNHDA, SQIVND (reference sequence). The V end lost 2 bases, the J end lost 6 bases, and 8 bases lay between the germline ends. CDR3 nucleotides: TGTGCCAGTAGTATATGGGGGGGTCAGCCCCAGCATTTT. This encodes CASSIWGGQPQHF.

The rearrangement uses TRBV7-9 and TRBJ2-1; tentatively, D is TRBD2 (7 bases). The CDR3 consists of 16 residues. Germline loops: CDR1 SEHNR, CDR2 FQNEAQ (reference sequence). The V end lost 7 bases, the J end lost 5 bases, and 21 bases lay between the germline ends. Here the CDR3 reads CASKGGWRGNNNEQFF. The CDR3 nucleotides read TGTGCCAGCAAAGGGGGGTGGCGGGGGAATAACAATGAGCAGTTCTTC. The whole variable domain, remainder taken from reference TRBV7-9 and TRBJ2-1, is DTGVSQNPRHKITKRGQNVTFRCDPISEHNRLYWYRQTLGQGPEFLTYFQNEAQLEKSRLLSDRFSAERPKGSFSTLEIQRTEQGDSAMYLCASKGGWRGNNNEQFFGPGTRLTVL.